Listed here are 14 T cell receptor beta chains from one sample, sequenced in a study of blood T cell repertoires in COVID-19. Produced via immunoSEQ multiplex PCR; TCRdb's table is partial and in-frame only. The data hold 110,000 to 150,000 clones, with over 70% observed a single time. Sequenced sample: peripheral blood. The receptors here all came from a man in his 70s who had recovered from COVID-19.

This rearrangement joins TRBV5-1 to TRBJ2-7; D perhaps matches TRBD1 (6 bases). The germline CDR1 and CDR2 sequences are SGHRS and YFSETQ. This CDR3 comprises 14 residues. The germline V and J ends were trimmed by 4 bases and 3 bases, with 14 bases remaining between them. CDR3 nucleotides: TGCGCCAGCAGCCCAGGGGACACCGACTACGAGCAGTACTTC. Translation gives CASSPGDTDYEQYF.

The V call is TRBV29-1, the J call TRBJ2-2; perhaps TRBD1 as D (5 bases). Looked up from germline, CDR1 is SQVTM and CDR2 is ANQGSEA. Trimming shortened V by 0 bases and J by 0 bases, and 8 bases separated the two germline ends. The CDR3 runs 15 residues. The CDR3 coding sequence is TGCAGCGTTGAAGAAGACAGCTCGAACACCGGGGAGCTGTTTTTT. Amino acid sequence: CSVEEDSSNTGELFF.

V is TRBV10-3 and J is TRBJ1-2; tentative D call: TRBD1 (5 bases). CDR1 ENHRY and CDR2 SYGVKD come from the germline V gene. The CDR3 runs to 14 residues. Trimming stripped 3 bases from V and 5 bases from J, with 13 bases between. The CDR3 protein is CAISDKGLIYGYTF. CDR3 coding DNA: TGTGCCATCAGTGACAAGGGACTCATATATGGCTACACCTTC.

The chain has TRBV7-9 and TRBJ1-2; D gene uncertain. The germline V gene encodes CDR1 SEHNR and CDR2 FQNEAQ (reference sequence). The CDR3 loop spans 14 amino acids. The V gene lost 5 bases and the J gene lost 8 bases, with 18 bases spanning the gap. The CDR3 DNA follows: TGTGCCAGCAGCAAGGAGAGCCTGCCTGAGGGCTACACCTTC. It yields the protein CASSKESLPEGYTF.

This clone was detected only a few times. The rearrangement joins TRBV5-4 to TRBJ2-7; 7 bases map to TRBD2. The CDR3 totals 16 residues. The junction had 10 bases not matched to a gene; V was cut back by 0 bases and J by 4 bases. Germline values: CDR1 SGHNT, CDR2 YYREEE (reference sequence). In DNA form, the CDR3 reads TGTGCCAGCAGCTTGGGGGCAAGCGGGGTCGGATACGAGCAGTACTTC. Protein sequence: CASSLGASGVGYEQYF. The variable domain in full, with the rest retrieved from reference TRBV5-4 and TRBJ2-7, is ETGVTQSPTHLIKTRGQQVTLRCSSQSGHNTVSWYQQALGQGPQFIFQYYREEENGRGNFPPRFSGLQFPNYSSELNVNALELDDSALYLCASSLGASGVGYEQYFGPGTRLTVT.

The V call is TRBV5-4, the J call TRBJ1-2, with TRBD1 identical over 9 bases. The V gene end was trimmed by 4 bases and the J gene end by 7 bases; junction bases not matched to a gene: 11. CDR1 SGHNT and CDR2 YYREEE come from the germline V gene (reference sequence). The CDR3 consists of 15 residues. The CDR3 DNA is TGTGCCAGCAGCGCTGGGAGGGAGACAGGGGGTGGCTACACCTTC. Translated: CASSAGRETGGGYTF.

The chain carries TRBV6-5 and TRBJ2-1; D is possibly TRBD2 (6 bases). Per germline, CDR1 MNHEY and CDR2 SVGAGI. Between the trimmed V and J ends, which lost 0 bases and 3 bases, there was a span of 9 bases. The CDR3 covers 15 residues. CDR3 sequence reads: CASSYSRESYNEQFF. The CDR3 DNA sequence: TGTGCCAGCAGTTACTCTCGGGAGAGCTACAATGAGCAGTTCTTC.

The chain links TRBV7-3 to TRBJ1-5, with TRBD1 matching 8 bases. Germline assignment: CDR1 SGHTA and CDR2 FQGTGA. V shed 5 bases, J shed 6 bases, and the junction held 12 bases outside the gene matches. There are 16 residues in the CDR3. The CDR3 protein is CASSTNSGTGAQPQHF. The CDR3 region has the DNA TGTGCCAGCAGCACGAACTCCGGGACAGGCGCTCAGCCCCAGCATTTT.

The chain recombines TRBV7-9 with TRBJ2-2, with TRBD1 as a possible D gene (6 bases). The CDR3 runs to 15 residues. V dropped 2 bases and J dropped 6 bases, with 13 bases sitting between them. From germline, CDR1 is SEHNR and CDR2 FQNEAQ (reference sequence). CDR3 loop: CASSLYAQGPGELFF. CDR3 coding DNA: TGTGCCAGCAGCTTATATGCGCAGGGGCCCGGGGAGCTGTTTTTT.

This chain links TRBV7-9 with TRBJ1-2; TRBD1 is a possible D gene (6 bases). V was pared by 2 bases and J by 6 bases, with 16 bases between. CDR3 size: 15 residues. Germline V gene lookup returns CDR1 SEHNR and CDR2 FQNEAQ (reference sequence). The CDR3 spells CASSLSLGAGDGYTF. As DNA, the CDR3 is TGTGCCAGCAGCTTAAGCTTGGGGGCAGGCGATGGCTACACCTTC. Supplemented by reference TRBV7-9 and TRBJ1-2, the full variable domain reads DTGVSQNPRHKITKRGQNVTFRCDPISEHNRLYWYRQTLGQGPEFLTYFQNEAQLEKSRLLSDRFSAERPKGSFSTLEIQRTEQGDSAMYLCASSLSLGAGDGYTFGSGTRLTVV.

The chain carries TRBV4-2 and TRBJ1-5, with D perhaps TRBD1 (6 bases). Germline-derived CDR1 and CDR2 are LGHNA and YNFKEQ. This CDR3 comprises 14 residues. V lost 1 base and J lost 11, with 15 bases in between. In nucleotides, the CDR3 is TGTGCCAGCAGCCAAGTTGGGGGGGCCGTGGCCCAGCATTTT. Translated: CASSQVGGAVAQHF.

Comment on this clone: One end of the junction is discordant with germline, which a read error may explain. V and J are TRBV6-5 and TRBJ1-1; D unclear. The germline CDR1 and CDR2 sequences are MNHEY and SVGAGI. This CDR3 spans 13 amino acids. Here the CDR3 reads CASKGGKNTEAFF. The CDR3 nucleotides are TGTGCAAGCAAGGGAGGGAAGAACACTGAAGCTTTCTTT.

V and J are TRBV4-1 and TRBJ2-1; D gene unclear. The V end was cut by 1 base, the J end by 8 bases, with 9 bases between. The length of the CDR3 is 13 residues. The V gene's germline CDR1 is MGHRA and CDR2 YSYEKL. The CDR3 loop is CASSQALEYEQFF. For the CDR3, the DNA is TGCGCCAGCAGCCAAGCCTTGGAGTATGAGCAGTTCTTC.

The gene calls are TRBV10-3 and TRBJ2-1; 9 bases are shared with TRBD1. The V and J ends lost 6 bases and 4 bases, in that order; junction bases with no gene match: 4. In germline, CDR1 is ENHRY, CDR2 SYGVKD. This CDR3 spans 14 amino acids. The CDR3 here is CAISRQGEYNEQFF. CDR3 coding DNA: TGTGCCATCAGCAGACAGGGGGAGTACAATGAGCAGTTCTTC.